The rows below give T cell receptor beta chains drawn from one sample of a study of beta chain features in type 1 diabetes. The data were produced by immunoSEQ multiplex PCR, yet TCRdb's version contains in-frame clones alone and is incomplete. The data hold 150,000 to 200,000 clones, with 7.8% observed a single time. Sequencing was carried out using central memory CD4+ T cells from blood. The receptors derive from a woman aged 35 to 49 with type 1 diabetes. The CDR3 runs from the conserved cysteine through the conserved F or W. Fields, in order: D gene, J gene, V gene, clone size, CDR3 protein, CDR3 DNA. D genes are given only for firm matches. Clone size appears in some rows only: once, few, many, or a class for an expanded clone.

TRBD1 TRBJ1-5 TRBV28 NA CASSPPTGMAQPQHF TGTGCCAGCAGTCCCCCGACAGGGATGGCTCAGCCCCAGCATTTT
NA TRBJ2-4 TRBV13 NA CASSSREALAKNIQYF TGTGCCAGCAGCTCCCGGGAAGCGCTAGCCAAAAACATTCAGTACTTC
NA TRBJ2-7 TRBV28 NA CASTDTYEQYF TGTGCCAGCACGGACACCTACGAGCAGTACTTC
TRBD1 TRBJ1-2 TRBV25-1 NA CASSETGRTYGYTF TGTGCCAGCAGTGAGACAGGGAGGACCTATGGCTACACCTTC
TRBD2 TRBJ2-1 TRBV28 NA CAHSGIAGVVEQFF TGTGCCCACAGCGGGATAGCGGGAGTGGTTGAGCAGTTCTTC
TRBD1 TRBJ1-2 TRBV19 few CASGGTGYGYTF TGTGCCAGCGGGGGGACAGGCTATGGCTACACCTTC
NA TRBJ1-5 TRBV2 many CATRTVRNQPQHF TGTGCCACCAGGACAGTCAGAAATCAGCCCCAGCATTTT
TRBD2 TRBJ2-7 TRBV2 few CASRGTSGSYEQYF TGTGCCAGCAGGGGGACTAGCGGCTCCTACGAGCAGTACTTC
TRBD2 TRBJ2-1 TRBV5-1 NA CASSLSSTSGSGEQFF TGCGCCAGCAGCTTGTCGTCAACTAGCGGGAGTGGTGAGCAGTTCTTC
NA TRBJ1-1 TRBV20-1 many CSARDARGAFF TGCAGTGCTAGAGATGCCAGGGGAGCTTTCTTT
NA TRBJ2-3 TRBV7-9 many CASSSTDTDTQYF TGTGCCAGCAGCTCGACAGATACAGATACGCAGTATTTT
TRBD1 TRBJ1-2 TRBV7-2 NA CASSLARDRWPQGYTF TGTGCCAGCAGCTTAGCGAGGGACAGGTGGCCACAGGGCTACACCTTC
TRBD2 TRBJ2-1 TRBV6-6 few CASSYSGTRNNEQFF TGTGCCAGCAGTTACTCGGGGACTAGAAACAATGAGCAGTTCTTC
NA TRBJ1-1 TRBV7-9 NA CASSPGEASTEAFF TGTGCCAGCAGCCCCGGGGAGGCGAGCACTGAAGCTTTCTTT
TRBD1 TRBJ1-5 TRBV28 NA CASSTSGGGQPQHF TGTGCCAGCAGTACTTCAGGGGGCGGTCAGCCCCAGCATTTT
TRBD1 TRBJ1-3 TRBV9 few CASSATGGIRNTIYF TGTGCCAGCAGCGCTACAGGGGGCATAAGAAACACCATATATTTT
TRBD1 TRBJ2-7 TRBV15 few CATSRGAGQGYEQYF TGTGCCACCAGCAGAGGAGCAGGACAGGGATACGAGCAGTACTTC
NA TRBJ2-1 TRBV6-6 NA CASRGLADQFF TGTGCCAGCAGAGGCCTAGCTGATCAGTTCTTC
NA TRBJ1-2 TRBV6-1 NA CASSEPQQGYSEWGYTF TGTGCCAGCAGTGAACCCCAGCAGGGGTACTCGGAGTGGGGCTACACCTTC
NA TRBJ1-1 TRBV21-1 few CASSTQGAAEKTEAFF TGTGCCAGCAGCACCCAGGGGGCGGCCGAGAAGACTGAAGCTTTCTTT
TRBD2 TRBJ2-5 TRBV28 NA CASSLAGGLQETQYF TGTGCCAGCAGTTTGGCGGGGGGACTTCAAGAGACCCAGTACTTC
NA TRBJ1-1 TRBV5-4 NA CASSFGTMNTEAFF TGTGCCAGCAGCTTTGGGACAATGAACACTGAAGCTTTCTTT
TRBD2 TRBJ2-2 TRBV15 few CATSRDGGEIGELFF TGTGCCACCAGCAGAGATGGGGGGGAGATCGGGGAGCTGTTTTTT
NA TRBJ2-1 TRBV6-6 NA CASSPLDASSYNEQFF TGTGCCAGCAGTCCACTAGACGCGAGCTCCTACAATGAGCAGTTCTTC
TRBD1 TRBJ1-6 TRBV9 many CASSPRTGVNSPLHF TGTGCCAGCAGCCCCAGGACAGGAGTAAATTCACCCCTCCACTTT
NA TRBJ2-2 TRBV18 few CASSPLVAGELFF TGTGCCAGCTCACCCCTTGTCGCCGGGGAGCTGTTTTTT
NA TRBJ1-2 TRBV9 few CASSSPGGGHTF TGTGCCAGCAGCTCCCCCGGCGGGGGGCACACCTTC
NA TRBJ1-5 TRBV6-5 few CASRGGGADQPQHF TGTGCCAGCAGGGGTGGGGGCGCGGATCAGCCCCAGCATTTT
NA TRBJ1-4 TRBV4-3 few CASSQNGGVGEKLFF TGCGCCAGCAGCCAAAACGGGGGAGTGGGGGAAAAACTGTTTTTT
TRBD2 TRBJ2-1 TRBV5-1 few CASSLSLAGDNEQFF TGCGCCAGCAGCTTGTCTCTAGCGGGGGACAATGAGCAGTTCTTC
NA TRBJ1-5 TRBV5-1 NA CASSLGVGGAEPQHF TGCGCCAGCAGCTTGGGAGTAGGGGGGGCGGAGCCCCAGCATTTT
NA TRBJ2-7 TRBV7-2 few CASSLEGGRTTYEQYF TGTGCCAGCAGCTTAGAGGGCGGGCGGACCACCTACGAGCAGTACTTC
TRBD1 TRBJ2-2 TRBV7-9 NA CASSKGAGLNTGELFF TGTGCCAGCAGCAAGGGGGCAGGTTTAAACACCGGGGAGCTGTTTTTT
NA TRBJ1-1 TRBV28 few CASSLAYRAFF TGTGCCAGCAGCCTCGCCTATAGAGCTTTCTTT
TRBD1 TRBJ2-1 TRBV5-4 NA CASSTGQGATYNEQFF TGTGCCAGCAGCACGGGACAGGGGGCAACCTACAATGAGCAGTTCTTC
NA TRBJ1-2 TRBV4-1 few CASSHWGQGKGYTF TGCGCCAGCAGCCATTGGGGGCAGGGGAAGGGCTACACCTTC
NA TRBJ2-3 TRBV7-3 NA CASSTTSYDTQYF TGTGCCAGCAGCACCACTAGCTACGATACGCAGTATTTT
NA TRBJ1-2 TRBV28 NA CASSYGAGWDGGYTF TGTGCCAGCAGTTATGGGGCGGGATGGGACGGAGGCTACACCTTC
NA TRBJ2-1 TRBV7-2 few CASSFPATPHQLF TGTGCCAGCAGCTTTCCGGCGACTCCGCACCAGCTCTTC
NA TRBJ2-5 TRBV15 few CATSRDSSQETQYF TGTGCCACCAGCAGAGATTCCTCCCAAGAGACCCAGTACTTC
TRBD1 TRBJ2-7 TRBV6-6 NA CASSRTGGSYEQYF TGTGCCAGCAGTAGGACAGGGGGGTCCTACGAGCAGTACTTC
NA TRBJ2-4 TRBV7-8 many CASSQSDGRNIQYF TGTGCCAGCAGCCAATCGGACGGGAGAAACATTCAGTACTTC
TRBD2 TRBJ2-1 TRBV7-9 NA CASSRLVLAGAGNEQFF TGTGCCAGCAGCCGATTGGTGTTGGCGGGAGCGGGGAATGAGCAGTTCTTC
TRBD2 TRBJ2-5 TRBV4-3 NA CASSQGGTSGRRETQYF TGCGCCAGCAGCCAAGGGGGGACTAGCGGGAGAAGAGAGACCCAGTACTTC
TRBD1 TRBJ2-5 TRBV7-8 NA CASSLLSGTGEETQYF TGTGCCAGCAGCTTACTGAGCGGGACAGGGGAAGAGACCCAGTACTTC
NA TRBJ1-5 TRBV6-6 NA CASSYFGYQPQHF TGTGCCAGCAGTTACTTCGGGTATCAGCCCCAGCATTTT